These 24 T cell receptor beta chains share one sample of origin, sequenced in a study of blood T cell repertoires in COVID-19. The method was immunoSEQ multiplex PCR; TCRdb's version includes in-frame clones alone and lacks a portion of them. Of approximately 140,000 clones in the sample, roughly 91% were seen once. Material: peripheral blood. The receptors shown here come from a man aged 50 to 59 with active or convalescent COVID-19.

V usage is TRBV11-3 and J usage is TRBJ2-1; D uncertain. V lost 5 bases to trimming and J lost 8 bases, with 10 bases between them. Germline assignment: CDR1 SGHNT and CDR2 YENEEA. This CDR3 is built from 12 residues. CDR3 loop: CASSQRWDEQFF. In DNA form, the CDR3 reads TGTGCCAGCAGCCAGCGATGGGATGAGCAGTTCTTC.

This chain's CDR3 is CATSEGTSGSYEQYF. As DNA, the CDR3 is TGTGCCACCAGTGAAGGGACTAGCGGGAGTTACGAGCAGTACTTC. The chain employs TRBV24-1 and TRBJ2-7; 14 bases map to TRBD2. This CDR3 contains 15 residues. The V gene's germline CDR1 is KGHDR and CDR2 SFDVKD. Trimming cost V 4 bases and J 4 bases; bases outside gene matches: 2.

The chain employs TRBV5-4 and TRBJ1-6, with D hard to call. Trimming removed 6 bases at V and 1 base at J, with 14 bases between. In germline, CDR1 is SGHNT, CDR2 YYREEE (reference sequence). The CDR3 sequence is 16 residues long. CDR3 residues: CASITRVWSYNSPLHF. The CDR3 nucleotides are TGTGCCAGCATCACCCGGGTTTGGTCCTATAATTCACCCCTCCACTTT.

The gene calls are TRBV12-3 or TRBV12-4 and TRBJ1-6; D is undetermined. The ends were cut back, 8 bases at V and 2 bases at J, with 7 bases in the middle. There are 13 residues in the CDR3. CDR3 sequence reads: CASAEAYNSPLHF. The CDR3 DNA follows: TGTGCCAGCGCTGAGGCCTATAATTCACCCCTCCACTTT.

The chain couples TRBV21-1 to TRBJ1-2; the tabulated D call, TRBD1, remains unverified against the DNA. TRBV21-1 is described as a pseudogene. The CDR3 has 13 amino acids. The CDR3, as DNA: TGTGCCAGTAATGGGGCGACACCCTATGGCTACACCTTC. This translates into CASNGATPYGYTF.

The gene calls are TRBV6-5 and TRBJ2-1; possibly TRBD1 for D (6 bases). The V gene lost 3 bases and the J gene lost 8 bases, with 14 bases spanning the gap. The germline V gene encodes CDR1 MNHEY and CDR2 SVGAGI. This CDR3 region has 14 residues. In DNA, the CDR3 is TGTGCCAGCAGTTATAGGCAGGGGAGCGATGAGCAGTTCTTC. Translation: CASSYRQGSDEQFF.

As for this clone: Other nucleotide sequences from this sample produce the same CDR3. This chain joins TRBV12-3 or TRBV12-4 and TRBJ1-2; perhaps TRBD1 as D (6 bases). CDR3 length: 12 residues. Between the trimmed V and J ends, which lost 5 bases and 5 bases, there was a span of 9 bases. CDR3 sequence reads: CASSPQGYGYTF. Written as DNA, the CDR3 is TGTGCCAGCAGTCCTCAGGGGTATGGCTACACCTTC.

Details on this clone: Other nucleotide sequences from this sample produce the same CDR3. The chain joins TRBV19 to TRBJ2-7; the D gene is possibly TRBD1 (5 bases). Germline CDR1 LNHDA, CDR2 SQIVND (reference sequence). Trimming shortened V by 10 bases and J by 2 bases, and 9 bases separated the two germline ends. The CDR3 is made up of 11 amino acids. In DNA form, the CDR3 reads TGTGCCACCCAAGGGGCCTACGAGCAGTACTTC. This encodes CATQGAYEQYF. Based on the CDR3 plus reference TRBV19 and TRBJ2-7, the full variable domain is DGGITQSPKYLFRKEGQNVTLSCEQNLNHDAMYWYRQDPGQGLRLIYYSQIVNDFQKGDIAEGYSVSREKKESFPLTVTSAQKNPTAFYLCATQGAYEQYFGPGTRLTVT.

This clone has just a few counts. The V and J genes are TRBV7-7 and TRBJ2-7; 8 nucleotides align to TRBD1. This CDR3 comprises 15 residues. CDR1 is SSHAT, CDR2 FNYEAQ, per germline (reference sequence). The junction had 8 bases not matched to a gene; V was cut back by 5 bases and J by 2 bases. The CDR3: CASSLDRGPTYEQYF. The CDR3 region has the DNA TGTGCCAGCAGCCTCGACAGGGGACCCACCTACGAGCAGTACTTC.

V is TRBV7-2 and J is TRBJ2-1, with TRBD2 identical over 10 bases. CDR1 SGHTA and CDR2 FQGNSA come from the germline V gene. The V and J ends lost 4 bases and 0 bases, in that order; junction bases with no gene match: 3. The length of the CDR3 is 16 residues. The CDR3 region is CASSSRLAGSYNEQFF. The CDR3 DNA reads TGTGCCAGCAGCTCCCGACTAGCGGGCTCCTACAATGAGCAGTTCTTC.

V gene TRBV6-2 or TRBV6-3 combines with J gene TRBJ1-5, with 9 nucleotides matching TRBD1. V was clipped by 6 bases and J by 7 bases; unmatched bases: 13. The CDR3 consists of 16 residues. Germline V gives CDR1 MNHEY, CDR2 SVGEGT. CDR3: CASSPGTGRDRQPQHF. For the CDR3, the DNA is TGTGCCAGCAGCCCTGGGACAGGGCGAGATCGACAGCCCCAGCATTTT.

The chain joins TRBV5-1 to TRBJ2-3; 8 bases are shared with TRBD1. The CDR3 spans 15 residues. V lost 5 bases to trimming and J lost 2 bases; unmatched junction nucleotides: 7. The germline CDR1 and CDR2 sequences are SGHRS and YFSETQ. CDR3 in DNA: TGCGCCAGCAGTCGGGACAGGAGCGCCACAGATACGCAGTATTTT. It encodes CASSRDRSATDTQYF.

The V and J genes are TRBV5-4 and TRBJ1-2; 8 nucleotides match TRBD1. The CDR3 consists of 15 residues. Germline CDR1 is SGHNT and CDR2 is YYREEE (reference sequence). V shed 4 bases, J shed 5 bases, and the junction held 10 bases outside the gene matches. The CDR3 DNA reads as TGTGCCAGCAGCCGCGGGGGACAGGAATGGTATGGCTACACCTTC. This sequence encodes CASSRGGQEWYGYTF. Looking up the rest from reference TRBV5-4 and TRBJ1-2 gives the full variable domain: ETGVTQSPTHLIKTRGQQVTLRCSSQSGHNTVSWYQQALGQGPQFIFQYYREEENGRGNFPPRFSGLQFPNYSSELNVNALELDDSALYLCASSRGGQEWYGYTFGSGTRLTVV.

V and J are TRBV28 and TRBJ1-2; TRBD1 might be the D (5 bases). V lost 5 bases to trimming and J lost 7 bases, with 14 bases between them. The CDR3 contains 13 residues. Germline values: CDR1 MDHEN, CDR2 SYDVKM. The CDR3 bases are TGTGCCAGCAGTCCCCAGCGGGGCTCTGGCTACACCTTC. As protein: CASSPQRGSGYTF.

This chain connects TRBV18 to TRBJ2-4, with 10 bases matching TRBD2. The CDR3 spans 17 residues. Germline CDR1 KGHSH, CDR2 LQKENI. V gave up 0 bases and J gave up 1 base; unmatched junction bases: 3. The CDR3 nucleotides read TGTGCCAGCTCACCACCACTAGCGGGACTGGCCAAAAACATTCAGTACTTC. It translates to CASSPPLAGLAKNIQYF.

The chain carries TRBV30 and TRBJ1-4, with D maybe TRBD1 (5 bases). Germline lookup yields CDR1 GTSNPN and CDR2 SVGIG (reference sequence). Trimming pared 4 bases from V and 7 bases from J, leaving 13 bases between. The CDR3 length is 13 residues. In nucleotides, the CDR3 is TGTGCCTGGACACGGGGGACTGGTGAAAAACTGTTTTTT. It yields the protein CAWTRGTGEKLFF.

The J gene is TRBJ2-5, the V gene TRBV2, with D unclear. Germline assignment: CDR1 SNHLY and CDR2 FYNNEI. CDR3 size: 14 residues. Trimming shortened V by 11 bases and J by 5 bases, and 21 bases separated the two germline ends. The CDR3 DNA reads TGTGCCTCTGGTGGCAGCGCCGTCCGGGAGACCCAGTACTTC. Translated, it gives CASGGSAVRETQYF.

The chain recombines TRBV5-1 with TRBJ1-6; D remains ambiguous. CDR3 length: 16 residues. Trimming stripped 0 bases from V and 5 bases from J, with 12 bases between. In germline, CDR1 is SGHRS, CDR2 YFSETQ. The CDR3 DNA sequence: TGCGCCAGCAGCTTGGACGGGGATCTACATAATTCACCCCTCCACTTT. It specifies CASSLDGDLHNSPLHF.

The chain carries TRBV7-2 and TRBJ2-3; no definite D call. V lost 0 bases, J lost 2 bases, and 21 bases lay in between. Germline V lookup: CDR1 SGHTA, CDR2 FQGNSA. The CDR3 consists of 19 residues. The DNA for the CDR3 is TGTGCCAGCAGCTTAGCTGGTATGGGTCTGTTGCGGATCACAGATACGCAGTATTTT. Its translation is CASSLAGMGLLRITDTQYF.

This clone was recorded many times. The V call is TRBV11-2, the J call TRBJ2-1; possibly TRBD1 for D (5 bases). Between the trimmed V and J ends, which lost 6 bases and 12 bases, there was a span of 18 bases. CDR3 length: 13 amino acids. In germline, CDR1 is SGHAT, CDR2 FQNNGV. The CDR3 DNA reads TGTGCCAGCAGGCCCAACCAGGGAAGATTGCAGTTCTTC. Translated: CASRPNQGRLQFF.

The chain recombines TRBV10-1 with TRBJ1-1, with D unclear. The CDR3 spans 13 residues. V was trimmed by 6 bases and J by 1 base, leaving 9 bases between them. The germline gives CDR1 WNHNN, CDR2 SYGVQD (reference sequence). Written as DNA, the CDR3 is TGCGCCAGCAGCCTGCGGAGGAACACTGAAGCTTTCTTT. Protein: CASSLRRNTEAFF.

V is TRBV4-3 and J is TRBJ2-2; 9 bases are a match to TRBD2. In germline, CDR1 is LGHNA, CDR2 YSLEER. The CDR3 consists of 16 residues. V lost 1 base and J lost 6; bases outside the gene matches: 6. CDR3 region: CASSQALRGGSGELFF. The CDR3 DNA reads as TGCGCCAGCAGCCAAGCCCTGCGGGGGGGCTCCGGGGAGCTGTTTTTT.

This clone was recorded only once. V gene TRBV4-3 combines with J gene TRBJ1-5; D is ambiguous. Germline-derived CDR1 and CDR2 are LGHNA and YSLEER. The V end lost 0 bases, the J end lost 1 base, and 19 bases lay between the germline ends. This CDR3 is built from 19 residues. The CDR3 region is CASSQDLGSQVWSNQPQHF. CDR3 nucleotide sequence: TGCGCCAGCAGCCAAGATCTTGGGAGCCAGGTCTGGAGCAATCAGCCCCAGCATTTT.

The rearrangement joins TRBV3-1 (or the pseudogene TRBV3-2) to TRBJ2-3; 9 bases line up with TRBD1. CDR1 is LGHDT and CDR2 is YNNKEL in the germline V gene (reference sequence). This CDR3 has 15 residues. The junction had 7 bases not matched to a gene; V was cut back by 5 bases and J by 4 bases. CDR3 nucleotides: TGTGCCAGCAGCGGAGGGACAGGGTACGCAGATACGCAGTATTTT. This codes for CASSGGTGYADTQYF.